This T cell receptor beta chain appears in the sequencing data of a study of blood T cell repertoires in COVID-19. Study-level background: Samples came from the United States, Italy and Spain, spanning acute and convalescent COVID-19. The analysed material was cDNA or gDNA that came from T cells, B-cell-depleted T cells, or PBMCs.

This clone appeared once. The trim removed 4 bases at V and 5 bases at J, leaving 8 bases unmatched. There are 14 residues in the CDR3. CDR1 is GTSNPN, CDR2 SVGIG, per germline (reference sequence). Data came from immunoSEQ multiplex PCR; TCRdb stores just in-frame clones and leaves some out. Among around 270,000 clones, roughly 84% were seen once, and the ten largest hold 1.5% to 1.7%. Sequencing used peripheral blood. The chain recombines TRBV30 with TRBJ1-1, with 9 nucleotides matching TRBD1. This clonotype originated in a woman aged 40 to 50 who had recovered from COVID-19. The CDR3 loop reads CAWMTGGGLTEAFF. The CDR3 nucleotides read TGTGCCTGGATGACAGGGGGTGGTTTGACTGAAGCTTTCTTT.